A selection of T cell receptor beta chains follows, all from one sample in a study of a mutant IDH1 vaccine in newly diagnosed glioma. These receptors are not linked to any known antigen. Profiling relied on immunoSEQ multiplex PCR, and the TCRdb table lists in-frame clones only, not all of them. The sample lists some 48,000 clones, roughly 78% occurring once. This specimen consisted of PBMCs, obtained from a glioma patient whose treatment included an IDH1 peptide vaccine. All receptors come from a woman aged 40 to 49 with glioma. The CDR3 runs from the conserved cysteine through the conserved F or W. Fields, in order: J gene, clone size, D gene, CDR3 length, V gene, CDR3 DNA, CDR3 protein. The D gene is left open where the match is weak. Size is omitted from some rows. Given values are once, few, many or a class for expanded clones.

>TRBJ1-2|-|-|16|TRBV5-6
TGTGCCAGCAGCTCGGTAAGGGCAGGGACGGACTATGGCTACACCTTC
CASSSVRAGTDYGYTF
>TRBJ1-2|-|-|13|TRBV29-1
TGCAGCGCCCATGCCGGGGGTGGCTATGGCTACACCTTC
CSAHAGGGYGYTF
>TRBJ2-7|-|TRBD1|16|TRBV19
TGTGCCAGTAGTAGGGGGCCGGGACAGGAGACCTACGAGCAGTACTTC
CASSRGPGQETYEQYF
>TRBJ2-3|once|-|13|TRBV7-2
TGTGCCAGCAGCTCCCCGGTTAAAGATACGCAGTATTTT
CASSSPVKDTQYF
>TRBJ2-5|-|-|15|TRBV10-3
TGTGCCATCAGTGTAGGACTCCAGACTCAGGAGACCCAGTACTTC
CAISVGLQTQETQYF
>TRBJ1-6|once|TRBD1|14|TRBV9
TGTGCCAGCGGACGGGGACAGGGTGGTTCACCCCTCCACTTT
CASGRGQGGSPLHF
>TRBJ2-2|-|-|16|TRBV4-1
TGCGCCAGCAGCCAAGTGGGGTCAGGGGCAGTCGGGGAGCTGTTTTTT
CASSQVGSGAVGELFF
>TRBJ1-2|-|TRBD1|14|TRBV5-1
TGCGCCAGCAGCTTGGCGGGACAGGGGATTGGCTACACCTTC
CASSLAGQGIGYTF
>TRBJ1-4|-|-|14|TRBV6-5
TGTGCCAGCGCCCGGGACGGAACTAATGAAAAACTGTTTTTT
CASARDGTNEKLFF
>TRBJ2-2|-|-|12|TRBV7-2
TGTGCCAGCAACCCAGGGGTCGGGGAGCTGTTTTTT
CASNPGVGELFF
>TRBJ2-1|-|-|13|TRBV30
TGTGCCTGGAGTCCTTACAGGGTTAATGAGCAGTTCTTC
CAWSPYRVNEQFF
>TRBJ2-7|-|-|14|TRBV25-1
TGTGCCAGCAGCGGTACAACGAGATCCTACGAGCAGTACTTC
CASSGTTRSYEQYF
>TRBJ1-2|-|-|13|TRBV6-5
TGTGCCAGCAGACCTGACGGAAACTATGGCTACACCTTC
CASRPDGNYGYTF
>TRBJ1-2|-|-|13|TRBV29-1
TGCAGCGTTGTGACAGACTCTCACTATGGCTACACCTTC
CSVVTDSHYGYTF
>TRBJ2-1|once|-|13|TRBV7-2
TGTGCCAGCAGCTTCCCTGAGCGGGCCAAGCAGTTCTTC
CASSFPERAKQFF
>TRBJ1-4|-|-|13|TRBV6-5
TGTGCCAGCAGTTATAAAACTAATGAAAAACTGTTTTTT
CASSYKTNEKLFF
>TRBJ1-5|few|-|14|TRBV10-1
TGCGCCAGCAGGAACCGGGACAAAGATCAGCCCCAGCATTTT
CASRNRDKDQPQHF
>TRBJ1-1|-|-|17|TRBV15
TGTGCCACCAGCAGGAGGGGCCCCGGGAGGGAGGACACTGAAGCTTTCTTT
CATSRRGPGREDTEAFF
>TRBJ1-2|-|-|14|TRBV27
TGTGCCAGCAGTTTATCGGACGCTACCTATGGCTACACCTTC
CASSLSDATYGYTF
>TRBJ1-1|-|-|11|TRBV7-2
TGTGCCAGCACCCTTTACCCTGAAGCTTTCTTT
CASTLYPEAFF
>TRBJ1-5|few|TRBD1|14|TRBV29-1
TGCAGCGTTGGACAGGGGGCGCGGAATCAGCCCCAGCATTTT
CSVGQGARNQPQHF
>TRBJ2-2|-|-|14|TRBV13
TGTGCCAGCAGCTTAGAGGGCCGGACCGGGGAGCTGTTTTTT
CASSLEGRTGELFF
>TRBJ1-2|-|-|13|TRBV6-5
TGTGCCAGCCTTGACTCCGCTAACTATGGCTACACCTTC
CASLDSANYGYTF
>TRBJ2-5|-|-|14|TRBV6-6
TGTGCCAGCAGTTACCCGGGCAGCAAAGAGACCCAGTACTTC
CASSYPGSKETQYF
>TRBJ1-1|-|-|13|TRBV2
TGTGCCAGCAGTGTTTACGAGTACACTGAAGCTTTCTTT
CASSVYEYTEAFF
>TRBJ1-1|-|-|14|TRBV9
TGTGCCAGCAGCCCAGAGTGGGTGTACACTGAAGCTTTCTTT
CASSPEWVYTEAFF
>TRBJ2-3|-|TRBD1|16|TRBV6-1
TGTGCCAGCAGTGGTCGGGACAGGGGGCTCTCAGATACGCAGTATTTT
CASSGRDRGLSDTQYF
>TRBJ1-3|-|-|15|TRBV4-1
TGCGCCAGCAGCGCGGGCACATTCTCTGGAAACACCATATATTTT
CASSAGTFSGNTIYF
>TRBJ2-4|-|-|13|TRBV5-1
TGCGCCAGCAGCTTCGCCCCGGTGGACATTCAGTACTTC
CASSFAPVDIQYF
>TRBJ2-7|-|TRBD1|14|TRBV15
TGTGCCACCCGGACAGGGGGAGTTCGTGACGAGCAGTACTTC
CATRTGGVRDEQYF
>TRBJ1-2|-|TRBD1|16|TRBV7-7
TGTGCTAGCAGCTTAACTTCAGGGGGTTATAACTATGGCTACACCTTC
CASSLTSGGYNYGYTF
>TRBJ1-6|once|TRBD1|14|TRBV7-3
TGTGCCAGCAGCTTAACGGACAGGGCCTCACCCCTCCACTTT
CASSLTDRASPLHF
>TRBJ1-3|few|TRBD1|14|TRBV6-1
TGTGCCACGAACGACAGGGGTAAAGGAAACACCATATATTTT
CATNDRGKGNTIYF
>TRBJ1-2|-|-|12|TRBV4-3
TGCGCCAGCAGCCGGGGGGGGTATGGCTACACCTTC
CASSRGGYGYTF
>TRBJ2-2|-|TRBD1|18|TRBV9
TGTGCCAGCAGCCCCCCGAACAGGGGGCGTCCGAACACCGGGGAGCTGTTTTTT
CASSPPNRGRPNTGELFF
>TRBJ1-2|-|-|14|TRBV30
TGTGCCTGGAGCGAGCTATGGGGCGCGAGTGGCTACACCTTC
CAWSELWGASGYTF